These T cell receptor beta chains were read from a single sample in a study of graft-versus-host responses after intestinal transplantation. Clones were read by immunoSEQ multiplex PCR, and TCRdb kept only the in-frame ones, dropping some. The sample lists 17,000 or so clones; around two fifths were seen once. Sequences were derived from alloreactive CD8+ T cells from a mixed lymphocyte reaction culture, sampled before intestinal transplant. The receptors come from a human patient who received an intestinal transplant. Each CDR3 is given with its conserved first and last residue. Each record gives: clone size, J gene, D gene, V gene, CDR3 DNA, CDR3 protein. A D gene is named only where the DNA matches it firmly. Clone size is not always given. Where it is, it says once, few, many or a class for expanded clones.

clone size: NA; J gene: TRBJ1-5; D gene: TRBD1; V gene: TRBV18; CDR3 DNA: TGTGCCAGCTCACCCGGGACAGGGAGTCAGCCCCAGCATTTT; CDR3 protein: CASSPGTGSQPQHF
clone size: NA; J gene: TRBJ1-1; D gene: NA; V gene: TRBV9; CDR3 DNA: TGTGCCAGCAGCGTAGTCGGGGGGCTAGGTACTGAAGCTTTCTTT; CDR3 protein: CASSVVGGLGTEAFF
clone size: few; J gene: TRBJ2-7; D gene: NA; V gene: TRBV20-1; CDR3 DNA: TGCAGTGCTATACCATCCCCCCCCCGGTACTTC; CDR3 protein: CSAIPSPPRYF
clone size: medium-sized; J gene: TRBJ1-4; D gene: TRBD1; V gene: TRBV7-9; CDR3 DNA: TGTGCCAGCAGCTTACCCGACAGGGTCGATGAAAAACTGTTTTTT; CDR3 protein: CASSLPDRVDEKLFF
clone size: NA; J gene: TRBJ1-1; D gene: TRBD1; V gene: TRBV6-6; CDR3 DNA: TGTGCCAGCAGTTACCGGGACAGGAACACTGAAGCTTTCTTT; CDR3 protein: CASSYRDRNTEAFF
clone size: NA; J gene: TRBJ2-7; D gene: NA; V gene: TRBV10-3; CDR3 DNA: TGTGCCATCAGTGAGCCCAGCACAGGGAACGAGCAGTACTTC; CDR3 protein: CAISEPSTGNEQYF
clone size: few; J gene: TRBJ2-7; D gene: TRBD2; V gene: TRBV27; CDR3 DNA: TGTGCCAGCAGTTTAGGGGGGGTCGGCTACGAGCAGTACTTC; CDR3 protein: CASSLGGVGYEQYF
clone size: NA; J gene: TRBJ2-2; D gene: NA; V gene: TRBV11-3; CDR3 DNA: TGTGCCAGCAGCTTTGTCGTGGGAGGTGACACCGGGGAGCTGTTTTTT; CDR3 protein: CASSFVVGGDTGELFF
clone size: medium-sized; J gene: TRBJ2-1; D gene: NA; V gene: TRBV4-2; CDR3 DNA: TGTGCCAGCAGCCACGCCGGGACGGAGGTCTACAATGAGCAGTTCTTC; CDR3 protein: CASSHAGTEVYNEQFF
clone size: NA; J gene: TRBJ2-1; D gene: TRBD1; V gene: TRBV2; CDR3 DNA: TGTGCCAGCAGTGGTTGGACAGGGGATCTTGGGGAGCAGTTCTTC; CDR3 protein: CASSGWTGDLGEQFF
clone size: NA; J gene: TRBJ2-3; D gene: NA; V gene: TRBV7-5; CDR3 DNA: TGTGTCAGAAGCATAAGATTATCTCAGGAGTACACAGATACGCAGTATTTT; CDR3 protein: CVRSIRLSQEYTDTQYF
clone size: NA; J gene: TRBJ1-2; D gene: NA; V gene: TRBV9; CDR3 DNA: TGTGCCAGCAGCGTAGAGAGGGATTTCTATGGCTACACCTTC; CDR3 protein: CASSVERDFYGYTF
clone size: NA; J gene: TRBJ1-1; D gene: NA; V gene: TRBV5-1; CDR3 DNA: TGCGCCAGCTGCAATGACATATCCAGTTACCCAGAAGCTTTCTTT; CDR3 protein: CASCNDISSYPEAFF
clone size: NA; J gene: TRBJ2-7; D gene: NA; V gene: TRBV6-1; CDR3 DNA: TGTGCCAGCATAGTCGGAGCCCTGAGGTACTACGAGCAGTACTTC; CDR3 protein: CASIVGALRYYEQYF
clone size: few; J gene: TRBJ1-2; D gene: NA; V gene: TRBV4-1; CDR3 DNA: TGCGCCAGCAGCCAATCTTGGGGGGCGGCGAATTATGGCTACACCTTC; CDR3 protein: CASSQSWGAANYGYTF
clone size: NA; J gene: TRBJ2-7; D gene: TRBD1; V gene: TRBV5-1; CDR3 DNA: TGTGCCAGCAGCACCGGGACAGGGGGCTACGAGCAGTACTTC; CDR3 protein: CASSTGTGGYEQYF
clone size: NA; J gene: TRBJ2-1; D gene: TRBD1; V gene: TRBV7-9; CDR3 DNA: TGTGCCAGCAGCCGACAGGGTTCCTACAATGAGCAGTTCTTC; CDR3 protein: CASSRQGSYNEQFF
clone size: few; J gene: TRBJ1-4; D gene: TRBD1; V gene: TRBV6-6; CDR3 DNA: TGTGCCAGCAGTTACAACCGAAGGACAGGGGACGAAAAACTGTTTTTT; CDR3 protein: CASSYNRRTGDEKLFF
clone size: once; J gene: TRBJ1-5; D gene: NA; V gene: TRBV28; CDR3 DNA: TGTGCCAGCAGCCCCATTGGGACACGCGGGCATGGGTATAGCAATCAGCCCCAGCATTTT; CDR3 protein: CASSPIGTRGHGYSNQPQHF
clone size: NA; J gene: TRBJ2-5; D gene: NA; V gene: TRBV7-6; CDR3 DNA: TGTGCCAGCAGCCCAAACAGGGCAGAAGAGACCCAGTACTTC; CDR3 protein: CASSPNRAEETQYF
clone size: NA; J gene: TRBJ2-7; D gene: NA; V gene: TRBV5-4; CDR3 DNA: TGTGCCAGCAGCTTGGAGCCGGGGCAAATCGTCACTGGCTCCTACGAGCAGTACTTC; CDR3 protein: CASSLEPGQIVTGSYEQYF
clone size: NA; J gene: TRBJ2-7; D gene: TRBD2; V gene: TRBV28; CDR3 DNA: TGTGCCAGCAGTTCTCCAAGGACTAGCGGGAGCTACGAGCAGTACTTC; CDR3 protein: CASSSPRTSGSYEQYF
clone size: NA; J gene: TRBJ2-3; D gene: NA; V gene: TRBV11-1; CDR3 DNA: TGTGCCAGCAGCGCCGGGACCCCCATCATCACAGATACGCAGTATTTT; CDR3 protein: CASSAGTPIITDTQYF
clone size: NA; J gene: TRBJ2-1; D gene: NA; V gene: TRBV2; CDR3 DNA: TGTGCCAGCCTTAATGATAGGGATGAGCAGTTCTTC; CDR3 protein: CASLNDRDEQFF
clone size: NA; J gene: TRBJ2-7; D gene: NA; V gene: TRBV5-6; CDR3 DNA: TGTGCCAGCAGCTTAGGTCAATACCCCTCCTACGAGCAGTACTTC; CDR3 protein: CASSLGQYPSYEQYF